These 23 T cell receptor beta chains were sequenced from one sample in a study of response to subunit inactivated influenza vaccine. A single record per CDR3 protein comes from TCRdb applying MiXCR to the RT-PCR reads. Among approximately 230,000 distinct CDR3 sequences listed, 9% to 15% were seen once. The sequences come from non-naive T cells sorted from PBMCs, collected about 14 days before vaccination. The receptors stem from a man aged 50 to 59 who received an inactivated influenza vaccine.

This clonotype was seen at least ten times. The V gene is TRBV6-5, the J gene TRBJ2-2; D is ambiguous. CDR1 is MNHEY, CDR2 SVGAGI, per germline. CDR3 length: 12 residues. The germline V and J ends were trimmed by 6 bases and 3 bases, with 5 bases remaining between them. This chain's CDR3 is CASRDHTGELFF. The DNA for the CDR3 is TGTGCCAGCAGGGATCACACCGGGGAGCTGTTTTTT.

The sample holds many counts of this clonotype. The V call is TRBV20-1, the J call TRBJ1-3, with unresolved D. V shed 3 bases and J shed 4 bases, with 4 bases lying between them. The CDR3 extends over 11 amino acids. In germline, CDR1 is DFQATT, CDR2 SNEGSKA (reference sequence). The DNA of the CDR3 is TGCAGTGCTAGTTGGGGAAACACCATATATTTT. Amino acid sequence: CSASWGNTIYF.

This chain joins TRBV7-2 and TRBJ1-5, with D perhaps matching TRBD1 (5 bases). The CDR3 is 14 amino acids. The germline gives CDR1 SGHTA, CDR2 FQGNSA. V gave up 5 bases and J gave up 11 bases, with 19 bases separating them. The CDR3 loop reads CASSIQFMGVAQHF. The CDR3 nucleotides read TGTGCCAGCAGCATCCAATTCATGGGGGTGGCCCAGCATTTT.

This chain links TRBV4-2 with TRBJ2-3; 8 nucleotides match TRBD2. Germline assignment: CDR1 LGHNA and CDR2 YNFKEQ. There are 16 residues in the CDR3. The trim removed 0 bases at V and 6 bases at J, leaving 8 bases unmatched. The CDR3 here is CASSQDLAGGGDTQYF. The CDR3 coding sequence is TGTGCCAGCAGCCAAGACTTGGCGGGGGGTGGCGATACGCAGTATTTT.

There are a few counts of this clonotype. The chain couples TRBV7-9 to TRBJ2-3; 10 bases are shared with TRBD2. The junction had 12 bases not matched to a gene; V was cut back by 5 bases and J by 7 bases. CDR3 length: 16 residues. Germline CDR1 reads SEHNR; CDR2 reads FQNEAQ (reference sequence). This CDR3 is CASSIRAGGSPNTQYF. The CDR3 DNA follows: TGTGCCAGCAGCATAAGAGCGGGAGGGTCACCGAATACGCAGTATTTT.

This rearrangement joins TRBV6-6 to TRBJ2-7; D remains unclear. V lost 2 bases, J lost 5 bases, and 7 bases lay in between. CDR1 and CDR2 (germline): MNHNY, SVGAGI (reference sequence). This CDR3 has 12 residues. CDR3 nucleotide sequence: TGTGCCAGCAGTTACCCCCCTCACGAGCAGTACTTC. Its translation: CASSYPPHEQYF.

The CDR3 bases are TGTGCCAGCAGCCACACTAGGTACAATGAGCAGTTCTTC. The encoded protein is CASSHTRYNEQFF. The chain links TRBV3-1 to TRBJ2-1; D might be TRBD2 (5 bases). The CDR3 is made up of 13 amino acids. Germline V lookup: CDR1 LGHDT, CDR2 YNNKEL (reference sequence). Trimming pared 3 bases from V and 4 bases from J, leaving 7 bases between.

This clonotype has only a few counts. The chain is built from TRBV12-3 or TRBV12-4 and TRBJ2-4, with D possibly TRBD1 on 6 matching bases. The CDR3 covers 17 residues. V was pared by 5 bases and J by 0 bases, with 17 bases between. The CDR3 DNA reads TGTGCCAGCAGTGCACAGGGCGCCCGCCTAGCCAAAAACATTCAGTACTTC. Protein sequence: CASSAQGARLAKNIQYF.

The chain joins TRBV6-2 or TRBV6-3 to TRBJ1-5; 7 positions match TRBD1. The CDR3 covers 14 residues. Germline CDR1 and CDR2: MNHEY and SVGEGT. V dropped 2 bases and J dropped 7; count of bases not matched to a gene: 5. CDR3 region: CASSYRDSVQPQHF. The CDR3 DNA is TGTGCCAGCAGTTACCGGGACAGTGTACAGCCCCAGCATTTT.

This clonotype has more than one count but fewer than ten. This chain's CDR3 is CASRVSVDTGELFF. The CDR3 nucleotides read TGTGCCAGCAGGGTCAGCGTGGACACCGGGGAGCTGTTTTTT. The chain is built from TRBV6-1 and TRBJ2-2; no definite D call. Trimming took off 6 bases at V and 3 bases at J, with 11 bases between the two ends. The CDR3 contains 14 residues. CDR1 is MNHNS, CDR2 SASEGT, per germline.

The sample holds many counts of this clonotype. V is TRBV7-8 and J is TRBJ2-1; 7 bases map to TRBD2. Germline trimming cut 1 base from V and 7 bases from J; bases unmatched to any gene: 10. The CDR3 sequence is 16 residues long. In germline, CDR1 is SGHVS, CDR2 FQNEAQ. The CDR3 region has the DNA TGTGCCAGCAGCTTAGTCGGCGGGGGAAGTTTTAATGAGCAGTTCTTC. Protein product: CASSLVGGGSFNEQFF.

This clonotype has only a few counts. The rearrangement links TRBV20-1 to TRBJ1-4; 7 bases line up with TRBD1. The CDR3 is made up of 13 amino acids. J was trimmed by 8 bases and V by 1 base; bases with no gene match: 4. Germline assignment: CDR1 DFQATT and CDR2 SNEGSKA (reference sequence). CDR3 sequence reads: CSARVQGREKLFF. The CDR3 DNA reads as TGCAGTGCTAGAGTACAGGGGCGCGAAAAACTGTTTTTT.

This clonotype was picked up a small number of times. V usage is TRBV13 and J usage is TRBJ2-7; D is perhaps TRBD1 (6 bases). The length of the CDR3 is 14 residues. Germline lookup yields CDR1 PRHDT and CDR2 FYEKMQ (reference sequence). V lost 5 bases and J 2 bases, leaving 13 bases between the germline ends. The CDR3 loop reads CASSLGHRTYEQYF. The CDR3 DNA sequence: TGTGCCAGCAGCCTGGGACATCGAACCTACGAGCAGTACTTC. Full variable domain (remainder filled in from reference TRBV13 and TRBJ2-7): AAGVIQSPRHLIKEKRETATLKCYPIPRHDTVYWYQQGPGQDPQFLISFYEKMQSDKGSIPDRFSAQQFSDYHSELNMSSLELGDSALYFCASSLGHRTYEQYFGPGTRLTVT.

This clonotype was observed many times. The chain recombines TRBV19 with TRBJ2-1, with TRBD2 matching over 7 bases. The V segment lost 0 bases and the J segment 3 bases; nucleotides outside the gene matches: 8. Per germline, CDR1 LNHDA and CDR2 SQIVND (reference sequence). This CDR3 spans 17 amino acids. CDR3 amino acids: CASSIDLASGNYNEQFF. For the CDR3, the DNA is TGTGCCAGTAGTATAGATCTTGCCAGCGGGAACTACAATGAGCAGTTCTTC. Filled out from reference TRBV19 and TRBJ2-1, the complete variable domain reads DGGITQSPKYLFRKEGQNVTLSCEQNLNHDAMYWYRQDPGQGLRLIYYSQIVNDFQKGDIAEGYSVSREKKESFPLTVTSAQKNPTAFYLCASSIDLASGNYNEQFFGPGTRLTVL.

This clonotype has only one observation. The rearrangement links TRBV5-6 to TRBJ2-5, with TRBD1 matching over 9 bases. The CDR3 extends over 19 amino acids. V was clipped by 9 bases and J by 1 base; unmatched bases: 22. Germline CDR1 SGHDT, CDR2 YYEEEE. The CDR3 nucleotides read TGTGCCATGGGCCCGTCGCGGGACAGGGTACGTTTGAGCCAAGAGACCCAGTACTTC. Translating gives CAMGPSRDRVRLSQETQYF.

V gene TRBV29-1 combines with J gene TRBJ2-5, with D perhaps matching TRBD1 or TRBD2 (5 bases each). The CDR3 consists of 15 residues. Looked up from germline, CDR1 is SQVTM and CDR2 is ANQGSEA. Trimming pared 7 bases from V and 1 base from J, leaving 19 bases between. The DNA of the CDR3 is TGCAGCGGACGACCTGAACGGGGCACCCAAGAGACCCAGTACTTC. Translated, it gives CSGRPERGTQETQYF.

Comments on this clonotype: With a much larger clone just one base away, this may be a read error. The chain is built from TRBV3-1 and TRBJ2-7, with D uncertain. CDR3 length: 14 residues. The germline gives CDR1 LGHDT, CDR2 YNNKEL (reference sequence). V was cut by 2 bases and J by 4 bases, with 12 bases left in between. CDR3 amino acids: CASSQRVGGYEQYF. The CDR3 bases are TGTGCCAGCAGCCAAAGGGTGGGCGGATACGAGCAGTACTTC.

The rearrangement links TRBV6-5 to TRBJ2-7; D is ambiguous. The CDR3 is made up of 15 amino acids. In germline, CDR1 is MNHEY, CDR2 SVGAGI. Trimming cost V 2 bases and J 3 bases, with 14 bases left between them. The CDR3 region has the DNA TGTGCCAGCAGTTACCAATCTACACAGAACTACGAGCAGTACTTC. Amino acids: CASSYQSTQNYEQYF.

The rearrangement joins TRBV7-2 to TRBJ2-7; D is perhaps TRBD2 (5 bases). V lost 5 bases and J 4 bases, leaving 15 bases between the germline ends. Germline V CDR1 and CDR2: SGHTA, FQGNSA. The CDR3 is 14 amino acids. The CDR3 region has the DNA TGTGCCAGCAGCCCCGCGGCGGGCCTTTACGAGCAGTACTTC. Translating it yields CASSPAAGLYEQYF.

The rearrangement uses TRBV7-8 and TRBJ2-7; D tentatively reads TRBD1 or TRBD2 (5 bases each). Germline loops: CDR1 SGHVS, CDR2 FQNEAQ. The ends were cut back, 4 bases at V and 2 bases at J, with 21 bases in the middle. The length of the CDR3 is 17 residues. CDR3 sequence reads: CASSSGPTGRFAYEQYF. Written as DNA, the CDR3 is TGTGCCAGCAGCTCAGGGCCGACGGGACGTTTCGCCTACGAGCAGTACTTC.

This chain links TRBV10-3 with TRBJ2-5; D is tentatively TRBD1 or TRBD2 (6 bases each). V lost 3 bases and J lost 1, with 15 bases in between. This CDR3 has 16 residues. CDR1 and CDR2 (germline): ENHRY, SYGVKD. The CDR3 DNA follows: TGTGCCATCAGTGACCCTGAAGGGGGGCTCCAAGAGACCCAGTACTTC. The encoded protein is CAISDPEGGLQETQYF.

This clonotype was observed many times. The chain couples TRBV12-3 or TRBV12-4 to TRBJ2-3, with 9 nucleotides matching TRBD2. V shed 1 base and J 9 bases; nucleotides not matched to a gene: 11. CDR3 length: 16 residues. CDR3 in amino acids: CASSLVQRGEGSTQYF. The DNA for the CDR3 is TGTGCCAGCAGTTTAGTCCAGCGGGGGGAGGGGAGCACGCAGTATTTT.

The chain is built from TRBV4-3 and TRBJ2-4; D might be TRBD2 (7 bases). Germline V gives CDR1 LGHNA, CDR2 YSLEER. This CDR3 spans 16 amino acids. The V gene lost 1 base and the J gene lost 0 bases, with 10 bases spanning the gap. The CDR3 DNA is TGCGCCAGCAGCCAAGTGGGGGGGCGAGCCAAAAACATTCAGTACTTC. Translated: CASSQVGGRAKNIQYF.